Listed below are T cell receptor beta chains from one sample, sequenced in a study of blood T cells in healthy people across ages. TCRdb passed the 5' RACE reads through MiXCR, listing each CDR3 protein once. The sample consists of 1.4 million or so distinct CDR3 sequences, roughly 43% of them appearing once. Material: blood. Receptors were obtained from a woman aged 18-29 years in good health. Both conserved end residues are part of each CDR3. A D gene is named only where the DNA matches it firmly. Size is stated for part of the rows, as once, few or many counts, or as a class when the clone is expanded.

d_call: TRBD1
v_call: TRBV15
j_call: TRBJ2-7
clone_size: -
cdr3_nt: TGTGCCACCAGCAGAGAGCCTACAGGGGCCTACGAGCAGTACTTC
cdr3_aa: CATSREPTGAYEQYF

d_call: -
v_call: TRBV9
j_call: TRBJ2-3
clone_size: -
cdr3_nt: TGTGCCAGCAGCGTAGGATCGGGGGTGCCAGATACGCAGTATTTT
cdr3_aa: CASSVGSGVPDTQYF

d_call: -
v_call: TRBV3-1
j_call: TRBJ2-7
clone_size: -
cdr3_nt: TGTGCCAGCAGCCAGAGACCAAACGCCGCTTCCTACGAGCAGTACTTC
cdr3_aa: CASSQRPNAASYEQYF

d_call: TRBD1
v_call: TRBV28
j_call: TRBJ1-5
clone_size: -
cdr3_nt: TGTGCCAGCAGTTTTCCCGGGACAGGGGATAGCAATCAGCCCCAGCATTTT
cdr3_aa: CASSFPGTGDSNQPQHF

d_call: -
v_call: TRBV28
j_call: TRBJ2-5
clone_size: -
cdr3_nt: TGTGCCAGCAGTCCTCCAATCGGCGGTGAAGAGACCCAGTACTTC
cdr3_aa: CASSPPIGGEETQYF

d_call: -
v_call: TRBV10-3
j_call: TRBJ1-1
clone_size: few
cdr3_nt: TGTGCCATCAGAGTACAGGGCGAGGGGACTGAAGCTTTCTTT
cdr3_aa: CAIRVQGEGTEAFF

d_call: TRBD1
v_call: TRBV14
j_call: TRBJ1-6
clone_size: -
cdr3_nt: TGTGCCAGCAGCCACTTACAGGGGAAGACCTATAATTCACCCCTCCACTTT
cdr3_aa: CASSHLQGKTYNSPLHF

d_call: -
v_call: TRBV4-1
j_call: TRBJ2-1
clone_size: few
cdr3_nt: TGCGCCAGCAGCCAAGGCGGGGGCCAACGAAATTACAATGAGCAGTTCTTC
cdr3_aa: CASSQGGGQRNYNEQFF

d_call: -
v_call: TRBV7-9
j_call: TRBJ1-1
clone_size: -
cdr3_nt: TGTGCCAGCAGCTTACGCAAAGAGGGGCGGGAAGCTTTCTTT
cdr3_aa: CASSLRKEGREAFF

d_call: -
v_call: TRBV7-2
j_call: TRBJ2-3
clone_size: -
cdr3_nt: TGTGCCAGCAGCTTCCCCATCCCAGGGACCGGGACAGATACGCAGTATTTT
cdr3_aa: CASSFPIPGTGTDTQYF

d_call: TRBD2
v_call: TRBV4-3
j_call: TRBJ2-2
clone_size: -
cdr3_nt: TGCGCCAGCAGCCAAGATGGTCCAGGACTAGTCAGTCCCGGGGAGCTGTTTTTT
cdr3_aa: CASSQDGPGLVSPGELFF

d_call: TRBD2
v_call: TRBV11-2
j_call: TRBJ2-1
clone_size: -
cdr3_nt: TGTGCCAGCAGCTTAGGTCTGACTAGCCAGTTCTTC
cdr3_aa: CASSLGLTSQFF

d_call: -
v_call: TRBV6-2/TRBV6-3
j_call: TRBJ2-1
clone_size: -
cdr3_nt: TGTGCCAGCAACCCATGGCGGACCTACAATGAGCAGTTCTTC
cdr3_aa: CASNPWRTYNEQFF

d_call: -
v_call: TRBV4-3
j_call: TRBJ1-2
clone_size: -
cdr3_nt: TGCGTCAGCAGCCCTAACGGGTTGGACTATGGCTACACCTTC
cdr3_aa: CVSSPNGLDYGYTF

d_call: TRBD1
v_call: TRBV27
j_call: TRBJ2-2
clone_size: -
cdr3_nt: TGTGCCAGCAGTCGCTTGTCCGGGACAGAGTCCACCGGGGAGCTGTTTTTT
cdr3_aa: CASSRLSGTESTGELFF